What follows are 2 T cell receptor beta chains derived from one specimen sequenced in a study of shared clonotypes between healthy human individuals. Selected positively for CCR7 and CD45RO-negative, naive CD8 cells excluded terminally differentiated effector memory CD45RA+ cells. The table came from immunoSEQ multiplex PCR; TCRdb's copy has only in-frame clones and leaves some out. The repertoire holds more than 600,000 clones, 92% seen once, with 24% in the top ten. The sequenced sample consisted of naive CD8+ T cells sorted from blood. Receptor source: a man under 40 in good health.

V and J are TRBV7-6 and TRBJ2-3; 10 nucleotides line up with TRBD2. V was clipped by 6 bases and J by 6 bases; unmatched bases: 9. The CDR3 runs to 15 residues. Germline CDR1 and CDR2: SGHVS and FNYEAQ. The DNA for the CDR3 is TGTGCCAGCAGATCAGCGGGAGGGCCGAGGGATACGCAGTATTTT. It translates to CASRSAGGPRDTQYF.

This chain connects TRBV29-1 to TRBJ2-3; D ambiguous. This CDR3 has 14 residues. Trimming stripped 8 bases from V and 5 bases from J, with 20 bases between. Germline loops: CDR1 SQVTM, CDR2 ANQGSEA. The chain's CDR3 is CSLPVDGSQDTQYF. The CDR3 bases are TGCAGCCTGCCCGTTGACGGTTCTCAAGATACGCAGTATTTT.